The 27 T cell receptor beta chains listed next were all sequenced from one sample in a study of PD-1 blockade in classical Hodgkin lymphoma. Using immunoSEQ multiplex PCR, the repertoire was profiled, and TCRdb retains in-frame clones only, with some absent. Altogether 70,000 or so clones are present, over 90% being singletons, with the ten largest covering about 2.5%. Described time point: newly diagnosed, previously untreated cHL patient sample. The material sequenced was peripheral blood mononuclear cells (PBMCs). The receptors were sampled from a human donor with classical Hodgkin lymphoma.

V is TRBV9 and J is TRBJ2-1; the match to TRBD2 covers 10 bases. This CDR3 is built from 15 residues. The V and J ends lost 0 bases and 6 bases, in that order; junction bases with no gene match: 3. Germline CDR1 SGDLS, CDR2 YYNGEE. In DNA, the CDR3 is TGTGCCAGCAGCGTAGGTAGCGGGAGGAGCAATGAGCAGTTCTTC. This sequence encodes CASSVGSGRSNEQFF.

The J gene is TRBJ1-2, the V gene TRBV11-2; D perhaps matches TRBD1 (5 bases). The V and J ends lost 2 bases and 4 bases respectively, with 8 bases between them. The V gene's germline CDR1 is SGHAT and CDR2 FQNNGV. CDR3 size: 13 residues. In nucleotides, the CDR3 is TGTGCCAGCAGCTTATTCGGGGGCTATGGCTACACCTTC. Its protein product is CASSLFGGYGYTF.

The chain couples TRBV6-1 to TRBJ1-2; D is uncertain. The germline V gene encodes CDR1 MNHNS and CDR2 SASEGT. Between the trimmed V and J ends, which lost 6 bases and 6 bases, there was a span of 14 bases. There are 13 residues in the CDR3. CDR3 sequence reads: CASRIRLGDGYTF. The DNA for the CDR3 is TGTGCCAGCAGGATAAGGCTCGGGGATGGCTACACCTTC.

The CDR3 loop reads CASSQARTPRDDEQYF. Here the CDR3 DNA reads TGCGCCAGCAGCCAAGCTCGCACACCCCGGGATGACGAGCAGTACTTC. The V call is TRBV4-1, the J call TRBJ2-7; D possibly corresponds to TRBD2 (5 bases). V was cut by 1 base and J by 5 bases, with 18 bases left in between. The CDR3 extends over 16 amino acids. The germline V gene encodes CDR1 MGHRA and CDR2 YSYEKL.

This clone was counted a single time. The rearrangement joins TRBV6-5 to TRBJ1-1; D unresolved. Germline V gene lookup returns CDR1 MNHEY and CDR2 SVGAGI. V lost 2 bases and J lost 0, with 10 bases in between. This CDR3 contains 15 residues. The CDR3 here is CASSYALNLNTEAFF. CDR3 bases: TGTGCCAGCAGTTACGCTCTCAATTTGAACACTGAAGCTTTCTTT.

The chain has TRBV5-5 and TRBJ1-2; the match to TRBD1 covers 10 bases. This CDR3 has 15 residues. Germline V lookup: CDR1 SGHKS, CDR2 YYEKEE (reference sequence). V shed 4 bases and J 5 bases; nucleotides not matched to a gene: 8. The CDR3: CASSEGTGVYYGYTF. DNA for the CDR3: TGTGCCAGCAGCGAGGGGACAGGGGTTTATTATGGCTACACCTTC.

The chain uses TRBV11-2 and TRBJ1-1, with no clear D. This CDR3 has 13 amino acids. Per germline, CDR1 SGHAT and CDR2 FQNNGV. The V gene lost 1 base and the J gene lost 0 bases, with 3 bases spanning the gap. CDR3 region: CASSLGLNTEAFF. DNA for the CDR3: TGTGCCAGCAGCTTAGGGTTGAACACTGAAGCTTTCTTT.

The chain couples TRBV14 to TRBJ1-5; D is possibly TRBD1 (5 bases). CDR3 length: 13 amino acids. Germline V lookup: CDR1 SGHDN, CDR2 FVKESK. V lost 9 bases, J lost 5 bases, and 14 bases lay in between. CDR3: CARDRGCYQPQHF. The DNA for the CDR3 is TGTGCCAGGGATCGGGGCTGTTATCAGCCCCAGCATTTT.

This chain joins TRBV6-5 and TRBJ1-2; unclear D gene. V lost 6 bases and J 4 bases, leaving 15 bases between the germline ends. Germline CDR1 is MNHEY and CDR2 is SVGAGI. The CDR3 totals 14 residues. The chain's CDR3 is CASRGPQPLYGYTF. The CDR3, as DNA: TGTGCCAGCAGAGGACCGCAACCTCTCTATGGCTACACCTTC.

J is TRBJ2-5 and V is TRBV19; 9 bases map to TRBD2. This CDR3 comprises 13 residues. With V trimmed by 8 bases and J by 5 bases, 6 bases remained unmatched. The germline CDR1 and CDR2 sequences are LNHDA and SQIVND (reference sequence). CDR3 region: CASASGVGETQYF. The CDR3 DNA reads TGTGCCAGTGCTAGCGGGGTGGGGGAGACCCAGTACTTC.

The V and J genes are TRBV4-3 and TRBJ2-3; D remains unclear. The germline CDR1 and CDR2 sequences are LGHNA and YSLEER. The CDR3 is 16 amino acids. V gave up 1 base and J gave up 3 bases, with 14 bases separating them. The CDR3 DNA sequence: TGCGCCAGCAGCCAAGGTGGCTTCCTAAGAACAGATACGCAGTATTTT. Translated: CASSQGGFLRTDTQYF.

The chain recombines TRBV6-5 with TRBJ1-2, with D tentatively TRBD1 (6 bases). The CDR3 is made up of 14 amino acids. V was cut by 6 bases and J by 4 bases, with 15 bases left in between. Per the germline V gene, CDR1 is MNHEY and CDR2 is SVGAGI. CDR3 protein: CASRKATTGYGYTF. In DNA form, the CDR3 reads TGTGCCAGCAGGAAAGCAACGACAGGCTATGGCTACACCTTC.

V gene TRBV11-3 combines with J gene TRBJ2-7; D not certain. CDR3 size: 11 residues. Trimming cost V 4 bases and J 5 bases, with 6 bases left between them. Germline-derived CDR1 and CDR2 are SGHNT and YENEEA. The CDR3 is CASSSDHEQYF. DNA of the CDR3: TGTGCCAGCAGCTCCGACCACGAGCAGTACTTC.

In nucleotides, the CDR3 is TGTGCCAGCAGAGGGACAGCAACCCTGGGCACTGAAGCTTTCTTT. Protein product: CASRGTATLGTEAFF. The rearrangement uses TRBV27 and TRBJ1-1, with 7 bases aligning to TRBD1. Per germline, CDR1 MNHEY and CDR2 SMNVEV (reference sequence). The length of the CDR3 is 15 residues. V trimming: 6 bases; J trimming: 4 bases; junction bases outside the gene matches: 11.

This clone appeared once. The same CDR3 is also encoded by other DNA sequences in this sample. V and J are TRBV5-6 and TRBJ2-5; no clear D gene. The CDR3 totals 11 residues. In germline, CDR1 is SGHDT, CDR2 YYEEEE. Deletions cut 1 base from V and 4 bases from J, with 2 bases between. The DNA for the CDR3 is TGTGCCAGCAGCTTGTCAGAGACCCAGTACTTC. Translated: CASSLSETQYF.

The J gene is TRBJ2-4, the V gene TRBV4-1; D gene uncertain. Trimming took off 0 bases at V and 2 bases at J, with 11 bases between the two ends. CDR3 length: 16 amino acids. CDR1 and CDR2 from the germline V gene are MGHRA and YSYEKL. CDR3 sequence reads: CASSQDTGGTKNIQYF. The CDR3 nucleotides are TGCGCCAGCAGCCAAGATACGGGCGGAACCAAAAACATTCAGTACTTC.

The genes are TRBV5-1 and TRBJ2-3, with 16 bases identical to TRBD2. J gave up 0 bases and V 3 bases, and 7 bases lay outside the gene matches. The CDR3 is 19 amino acids. Germline CDR1 reads SGHRS; CDR2 reads YFSETQ. The CDR3 here is CASSSSGTSGGASTDTQYF. The CDR3 nucleotides read TGCGCCAGCAGCTCGTCAGGGACTAGCGGGGGGGCGAGCACAGATACGCAGTATTTT. The full variable domain, with the rest looked up from reference TRBV5-1 and TRBJ2-3, is KAGVTQTPRYLIKTRGQQVTLSCSPISGHRSVSWYQQTPGQGLQFLFEYFSETQRNKGNFPGRFSGRQFSNSRSEMNVSTLELGDSALYLCASSSSGTSGGASTDTQYFGPGTRLTVL.

This clone was observed a few times. The CDR3 loop is CASGQGVNEQYF. CDR3 nucleotides: TGTGCCAGCGGACAGGGGGTTAACGAGCAGTACTTC. The chain links TRBV7-9 to TRBJ2-7; 10 bases are a match to TRBD1. This CDR3 is built from 12 residues. Germline CDR1 reads SEHNR; CDR2 reads FQNEAQ (reference sequence). The ends lost 8 bases at V and 5 bases at J; junction bases unmatched: 3. The full variable domain, in which reference TRBV7-9 and TRBJ2-7 provide the parts outside the CDR3, is DTGVSQNPRHKITKRGQNVTFRCDPISEHNRLYWYRQTLGQGPEFLTYFQNEAQLEKSRLLSDRFSAERPKGSFSTLEIQRTEQGDSAMYLCASGQGVNEQYFGPGTRLTVT.

This chain uses TRBV6-6 with TRBJ1-1; D is possibly TRBD1 (6 bases). Trimming took off 4 bases at V and 9 bases at J, with 15 bases between the two ends. The CDR3 totals 13 residues. Germline CDR1 and CDR2: MNHNY and SVGAGI (reference sequence). The CDR3 here is CASSLYRAEKAFF. CDR3 coding DNA: TGTGCCAGCAGTTTGTACAGGGCAGAAAAAGCTTTCTTT.

The chain joins TRBV5-1 to TRBJ2-7, with D perhaps TRBD1 (6 bases). CDR1 SGHRS and CDR2 YFSETQ come from the germline V gene. CDR3 length: 15 amino acids. The ends were cut back, 1 base at V and 5 bases at J, with 16 bases in the middle. The CDR3: CASSLLAGVGDEQYF. The CDR3 DNA is TGCGCCAGCAGCTTGCTTGCAGGGGTCGGAGACGAGCAGTACTTC.

This chain connects TRBV12-5 to TRBJ1-5; D is undetermined. Germline assignment: CDR1 LGHNT and CDR2 FRNRAP. The CDR3 totals 16 residues. Trimming removed 1 base at V and 0 bases at J, with 10 bases between. The CDR3 nucleotides are TGTGCTAGTGGTTTGGACAGCTGGGATAGCAATCAGCCCCAGCATTTT. This gives the protein CASGLDSWDSNQPQHF.

The gene calls are TRBV25-1 and TRBJ1-1; tentatively, D is TRBD1 (6 bases). The CDR3 totals 11 residues. Germline CDR1 is MGHDK and CDR2 is SYGVNS. The V gene lost 6 bases and the J gene lost 10 bases, with 12 bases spanning the gap. The DNA for the CDR3 is TGTGCCAGCAGGATGGGACACAGAGCTTTCTTT. It specifies CASRMGHRAFF.

The chain joins TRBV28 to TRBJ1-2; 7 bases align to TRBD1. Germline-derived CDR1 and CDR2 are MDHEN and SYDVKM. The V segment lost 4 bases and the J segment 7 bases; nucleotides outside the gene matches: 15. CDR3 length equals 16 residues. CDR3 DNA: TGTGCCAGCAGTTCCCATAATCCCACAGGGGATGGTGGCTACACCTTC. Translated: CASSSHNPTGDGGYTF.

The chain recombines TRBV2 with TRBJ1-2, with 8 nucleotides matching TRBD1. J was trimmed by 3 bases and V by 6 bases; bases with no gene match: 6. CDR1 SNHLY and CDR2 FYNNEI come from the germline V gene. The CDR3 covers 14 residues. CDR3 DNA sequence: TGTGCCAGCAGGCGGACAGGGCTCGACTATGGCTACACCTTC. It is translated as CASRRTGLDYGYTF. The full variable domain, completed using reference TRBV2 and TRBJ1-2, is EPEVTQTPSHQVTQMGQEVILRCVPISNHLYFYWYRQILGQKVEFLVSFYNNEISEKSEIFDDQFSVERPDGSNFTLKIRSTKLEDSAMYFCASRRTGLDYGYTFGSGTRLTVV.

The chain joins TRBV28 to TRBJ2-2; 7 nucleotides align to TRBD2. With V trimmed by 3 bases and J by 5 bases, 3 bases remained unmatched. The CDR3 contains 14 residues. Germline-derived CDR1 and CDR2 are MDHEN and SYDVKM. The CDR3 region is CASSFRGLTGELFF. In DNA, the CDR3 is TGTGCCAGCAGTTTCCGGGGACTAACCGGGGAGCTGTTTTTT.

The chain joins TRBV19 to TRBJ2-3; 7 bases line up with TRBD2. Germline V gene lookup returns CDR1 LNHDA and CDR2 SQIVND (reference sequence). With 5 bases clipped from V and 4 bases from J, the junction kept 6 bases outside the gene matches. The CDR3 has 14 amino acids. CDR3 sequence reads: CASSLRGGADTQYF. CDR3 sequence (DNA): TGTGCCAGTAGTCTTCGCGGGGGTGCAGATACGCAGTATTTT.

DNA of the CDR3: TGTGCCAGCAGCCAAGTGAGGGCAACTAATGAAAAACTGTTTTTT. Protein sequence: CASSQVRATNEKLFF. This sequence joins TRBV14 and TRBJ1-4; D is unresolved. CDR1 and CDR2 from the germline V gene are SGHDN and FVKESK. V was cut by 1 base and J by 0 bases, with 6 bases left in between. The CDR3 is 15 amino acids.